The rows below give T cell receptor beta chains drawn from one sample of a study of shared clonotypes between healthy human individuals. Assay: immunoSEQ multiplex PCR; the TCRdb copy retains only in-frame clones and omits some. The table includes millions of clones, approximately 90% detected once. Specimen: naive CD4+ T cells sorted from blood. All receptors derive from a man aged 18 to 30 in good health. Both conserved end residues are part of each CDR3. Fields, in order: J gene, D gene, V gene, clone size, CDR3 DNA, CDR3 protein. The D gene is left open where the match is weak. Clone size is not always given. Where it is, it says once, few, many or a class for expanded clones.

J gene: TRBJ1-2
D gene: .
V gene: TRBV19
clone size: .
CDR3 DNA: TGTGCCAGTAGCCCCGGGACGGCTAACTATGGCTACACCTTC
CDR3 protein: CASSPGTANYGYTF

J gene: TRBJ1-1
D gene: TRBD1
V gene: TRBV25-1
clone size: .
CDR3 DNA: TGTGCCATCGACGCAGGGGGCAGAGCTTTCTTT
CDR3 protein: CAIDAGGRAFF

J gene: TRBJ2-5
D gene: .
V gene: TRBV14
clone size: .
CDR3 DNA: TGTGCCAGCAGCCAAGGAACAGAGACCCAGTACTTC
CDR3 protein: CASSQGTETQYF

J gene: TRBJ2-1
D gene: TRBD1
V gene: TRBV6-5
clone size: .
CDR3 DNA: TGTGCCAGCACCCGACAGGGGGACCACAATGAGCAGTTCTTC
CDR3 protein: CASTRQGDHNEQFF

J gene: TRBJ1-5
D gene: .
V gene: TRBV7-6
clone size: .
CDR3 DNA: TGTGCCAGCAGCTACTCCCATGGGCATAGTGGCAATCAGCCCCAGCATTTT
CDR3 protein: CASSYSHGHSGNQPQHF

J gene: TRBJ2-7
D gene: .
V gene: TRBV11-2
clone size: .
CDR3 DNA: TGTGCCAGCAGCCCTAGACTGAGTACGAGGGAGCAGTACTTC
CDR3 protein: CASSPRLSTREQYF

J gene: TRBJ1-1
D gene: .
V gene: TRBV6-5
clone size: .
CDR3 DNA: TGTGCCAGCAGTTACCTAGCGGGGTTTGAAGCTTTCTTT
CDR3 protein: CASSYLAGFEAFF

J gene: TRBJ2-2
D gene: TRBD2
V gene: TRBV5-1
clone size: .
CDR3 DNA: TGCGCCAGCAGCTTGCGAGGGGCGCGGGAGACCGGGGAGCTGTTTTTT
CDR3 protein: CASSLRGARETGELFF

J gene: TRBJ1-5
D gene: .
V gene: TRBV7-8
clone size: .
CDR3 DNA: TGTGCCAGCAGCGCAAGAACAGGTAGACTTCAGCCCCAGCATTTT
CDR3 protein: CASSARTGRLQPQHF

J gene: TRBJ1-4
D gene: .
V gene: TRBV7-9
clone size: .
CDR3 DNA: TGTGCCAGCAGCGTCTCAGGGAAGGCTAATGAAAAACTGTTTTTT
CDR3 protein: CASSVSGKANEKLFF

J gene: TRBJ2-6
D gene: .
V gene: TRBV11-2
clone size: once
CDR3 DNA: TGTGCCAGCAGCCGCGGCCCCCACCCTCTCTCTGGGGCCAACGTCCTGACTTTC
CDR3 protein: CASSRGPHPLSGANVLTF

J gene: TRBJ2-5
D gene: TRBD1
V gene: TRBV30
clone size: .
CDR3 DNA: TGTGCCTGGAGCAAGGACAGGTTCCTAGAGACCCAGTACTTC
CDR3 protein: CAWSKDRFLETQYF

J gene: TRBJ2-7
D gene: .
V gene: TRBV7-9
clone size: .
CDR3 DNA: TGTGCCAGCAGCCAGGACTCTTCCTACGAGCAGTACTTC
CDR3 protein: CASSQDSSYEQYF

J gene: TRBJ2-5
D gene: .
V gene: TRBV27
clone size: .
CDR3 DNA: TGTGCCAGCAGTCCCGGAGGGGAAGAGACCCAGTACTTC
CDR3 protein: CASSPGGEETQYF

J gene: TRBJ1-1
D gene: TRBD1
V gene: TRBV30
clone size: few
CDR3 DNA: TGTGCCTTCTCCGGAACAGGGGACACTGAAGCTTTCTTT
CDR3 protein: CAFSGTGDTEAFF

J gene: TRBJ1-6
D gene: .
V gene: TRBV6-5
clone size: .
CDR3 DNA: TGTGCCAGCACCCTAGGGGAAACCCTCCACTTT
CDR3 protein: CASTLGETLHF

J gene: TRBJ2-7
D gene: TRBD2
V gene: TRBV5-1
clone size: once
CDR3 DNA: TGCGCCAGCAGCTTGGTCGCAGGTTGGGAGGGCGAGCAGTACTTC
CDR3 protein: CASSLVAGWEGEQYF

J gene: TRBJ2-3
D gene: TRBD2
V gene: TRBV7-9
clone size: once
CDR3 DNA: TGTGCCAGCAGCTCTAGCGGGGGAAGCACAGATACGCAGTATTTT
CDR3 protein: CASSSSGGSTDTQYF

J gene: TRBJ2-4
D gene: .
V gene: TRBV19
clone size: .
CDR3 DNA: TGTGCCAGTAGCCAGGCGGGGACGGCCAAAAACATTCAGTACTTC
CDR3 protein: CASSQAGTAKNIQYF

J gene: TRBJ2-5
D gene: .
V gene: TRBV7-8
clone size: .
CDR3 DNA: TGTGCCAGCAGCCAGAGGGTAGGAGGGAGTGGAGAGACCCAGTACTTC
CDR3 protein: CASSQRVGGSGETQYF

J gene: TRBJ1-6
D gene: .
V gene: TRBV2
clone size: .
CDR3 DNA: TGTGCCAGCAAGGGGGGAGATAATTCACCCCTCCACTTT
CDR3 protein: CASKGGDNSPLHF

J gene: TRBJ1-2
D gene: .
V gene: TRBV5-1
clone size: .
CDR3 DNA: TGCGCCAGCTCTCTATGGGGCAGACGATTTAACTATGGCTACACCTTC
CDR3 protein: CASSLWGRRFNYGYTF

J gene: TRBJ2-7
D gene: TRBD1
V gene: TRBV4-3
clone size: .
CDR3 DNA: TGCGCCAGCAGCCAAGAAGGGGGCAGCTACGAGCAGTACTTC
CDR3 protein: CASSQEGGSYEQYF

J gene: TRBJ1-4
D gene: .
V gene: TRBV9
clone size: .
CDR3 DNA: TGTGCCAGCAGCGTAGGCGTACGCAGGGAGAATGAAAAACTGTTTTTT
CDR3 protein: CASSVGVRRENEKLFF

J gene: TRBJ2-7
D gene: TRBD1
V gene: TRBV29-1
clone size: .
CDR3 DNA: TGCAGCGTTTCTCATCCGGGACAGGGTACCTACGAGCAGTACTTC
CDR3 protein: CSVSHPGQGTYEQYF

J gene: TRBJ2-7
D gene: .
V gene: TRBV4-3
clone size: once
CDR3 DNA: TGCGCCAGCAGCCAAGTCCGAGAAAGGGCCGAGCAGTACTTC
CDR3 protein: CASSQVRERAEQYF

J gene: TRBJ2-4
D gene: .
V gene: TRBV23-1
clone size: .
CDR3 DNA: TGCGCCAGCAGTCAACGACAGAGGAGGGCCAAAAACATTCAGTACTTC
CDR3 protein: CASSQRQRRAKNIQYF

J gene: TRBJ2-4
D gene: .
V gene: TRBV28
clone size: .
CDR3 DNA: TGTGCCAGCAGTTCGGGGGCGGCGGACATTCAGTACTTC
CDR3 protein: CASSSGAADIQYF

J gene: TRBJ2-7
D gene: TRBD2
V gene: TRBV30
clone size: .
CDR3 DNA: TGTGCCTGGAGACCTGAACTAGCGGGAACCTACGAGCAGTACTTC
CDR3 protein: CAWRPELAGTYEQYF

J gene: TRBJ1-5
D gene: .
V gene: TRBV27
clone size: .
CDR3 DNA: TGTGCCAGCAGTTCGGCTGGACAGCCCCAGTATCAGCCCCAGCATTTT
CDR3 protein: CASSSAGQPQYQPQHF

J gene: TRBJ1-3
D gene: .
V gene: TRBV18
clone size: .
CDR3 DNA: TGTGCCAGCTCACCCTTTGGACAAGACTCTGGAAACACCATATATTTT
CDR3 protein: CASSPFGQDSGNTIYF

J gene: TRBJ1-1
D gene: .
V gene: TRBV19
clone size: few
CDR3 DNA: TGTGCCAGTCTCGAGCAAAGGGGGGCAATGAACACTGAAGCTTTCTTT
CDR3 protein: CASLEQRGAMNTEAFF

J gene: TRBJ2-5
D gene: TRBD1
V gene: TRBV11-2
clone size: .
CDR3 DNA: TGTGCCAGCAGCCTGGACAGGCAAGAGACCCAGTACTTC
CDR3 protein: CASSLDRQETQYF

J gene: TRBJ1-1
D gene: .
V gene: TRBV11-3
clone size: .
CDR3 DNA: TGTGCCAGCAGCCAAAAGAGCGGCGGGGGAGCTTTCTTT
CDR3 protein: CASSQKSGGGAFF

J gene: TRBJ1-1
D gene: .
V gene: TRBV19
clone size: few
CDR3 DNA: TGTGCCAGTAAAGGGGAGGGGAACACTGAAGCTTTCTTT
CDR3 protein: CASKGEGNTEAFF

J gene: TRBJ1-5
D gene: .
V gene: TRBV28
clone size: .
CDR3 DNA: TGTGCCAGCAGTTCCTCGGGGATATTCAATCAGCCCCAGCATTTT
CDR3 protein: CASSSSGIFNQPQHF

J gene: TRBJ2-5
D gene: .
V gene: TRBV30
clone size: .
CDR3 DNA: TGTGCCTGGGGGCCCGACAGATTGTTCCAAGAGACCCAGTACTTC
CDR3 protein: CAWGPDRLFQETQYF

J gene: TRBJ2-7
D gene: TRBD2
V gene: TRBV6-5
clone size: .
CDR3 DNA: TGTGCCAGCAGGAAGACTAGCGGGAGTCCCTACGAGCAGTACTTC
CDR3 protein: CASRKTSGSPYEQYF

J gene: TRBJ2-1
D gene: .
V gene: TRBV5-1
clone size: .
CDR3 DNA: TGCGCCAGCAGCTTGTTAGTAGCCGCTAGTGAGCAGTTCTTC
CDR3 protein: CASSLLVAASEQFF

J gene: TRBJ1-1
D gene: .
V gene: TRBV9
clone size: .
CDR3 DNA: TGTGCCAGCAGCGTAGCAATGGGGTTTGACACTGAAGCTTTCTTT
CDR3 protein: CASSVAMGFDTEAFF

J gene: TRBJ2-7
D gene: TRBD2
V gene: TRBV15
clone size: .
CDR3 DNA: TGTGCCACCAGCAGAGATCGTGGTGGGGCTAGCGGGAACTACGAGCAGTACTTC
CDR3 protein: CATSRDRGGASGNYEQYF

J gene: TRBJ1-6
D gene: TRBD1
V gene: TRBV6-1
clone size: .
CDR3 DNA: TGTGCCAGCAGTGTTGCAGGGGGCGGGTCACCCCTCCACTTT
CDR3 protein: CASSVAGGGSPLHF